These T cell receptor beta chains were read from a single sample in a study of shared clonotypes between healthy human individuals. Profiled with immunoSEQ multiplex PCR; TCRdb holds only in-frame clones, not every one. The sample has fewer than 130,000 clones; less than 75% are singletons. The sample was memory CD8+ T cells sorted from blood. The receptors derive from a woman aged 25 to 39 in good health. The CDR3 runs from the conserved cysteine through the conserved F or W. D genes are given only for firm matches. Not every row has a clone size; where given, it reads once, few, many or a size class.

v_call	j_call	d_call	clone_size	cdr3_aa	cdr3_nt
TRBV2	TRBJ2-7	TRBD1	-	CASKSTVTGGEQYF	TGTGCCAGCAAGTCTACGGTGACAGGGGGCGAGCAGTACTTC
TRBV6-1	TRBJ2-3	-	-	CASSETGQASDTQYF	TGTGCCAGCAGTGAAACCGGGCAAGCTTCAGATACGCAGTATTTT
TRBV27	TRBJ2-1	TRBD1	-	CASGTATYNEQFF	TGTGCCAGCGGGACAGCCACTTACAATGAGCAGTTCTTC
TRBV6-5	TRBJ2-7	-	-	CASSPQGHEQYF	TGTGCCAGCAGCCCACAGGGCCACGAGCAGTACTTC
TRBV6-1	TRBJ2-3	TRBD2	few	CASRAGTSDTDTQYF	TGTGCCAGCAGGGCCGGGACTAGTGATACAGATACGCAGTATTTT
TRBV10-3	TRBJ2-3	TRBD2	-	CAISESGLAGPDTQYF	TGTGCCATCAGTGAGTCAGGACTAGCGGGGCCAGATACGCAGTATTTT
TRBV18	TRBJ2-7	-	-	CASSPPGVGSYEQYF	TGTGCCAGCTCACCGCCCGGGGTGGGCTCCTACGAGCAGTACTTC
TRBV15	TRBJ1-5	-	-	CATSRENQGRNQPQHF	TGTGCCACCAGCAGAGAAAACCAGGGACGCAATCAGCCCCAGCATTTT
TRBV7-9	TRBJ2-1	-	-	CASSFNPNEQFF	TGTGCCAGCAGCTTCAACCCGAATGAGCAGTTCTTC
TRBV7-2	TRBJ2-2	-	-	CASSHISGELFF	TGTGCCAGCAGCCACATTTCCGGGGAGCTGTTTTTT
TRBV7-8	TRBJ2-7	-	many	CASSPTGNAYEQYF	TGTGCCAGCAGCCCTACAGGGAACGCCTACGAGCAGTACTTC
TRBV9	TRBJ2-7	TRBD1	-	CASSVAGTGYEQYF	TGTGCCAGCAGCGTAGCCGGGACAGGGTACGAGCAGTACTTC
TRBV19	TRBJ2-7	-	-	CASSMMNSYEQYF	TGTGCCAGTAGTATGATGAACTCCTACGAGCAGTACTTC
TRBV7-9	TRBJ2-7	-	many	CASSDGLAYF	TGTGCCAGCAGCGACGGACTGGCGTACTTC